The rows below give T cell receptor beta chains drawn from one sample of a study of post-analysis software for immune sequencing data. Each CDR3 protein gets one entry after TCRdb re-called the PCR reads with MiXCR. The top ten clones hold about an eighth of a sample with hundreds of thousands of distinct CDR3 sequences, less than 45% of them seen once. Sequencing was done on a sample of blood. These receptors were taken from a girl between 5 and 17 years old with multiple sclerosis. Both conserved end residues are part of each CDR3. A D gene is named only where the DNA matches it firmly. For some rows the clone size is stated as once, few or many, or as a class when expanded; others skip it.

cdr3_length: 12
j_call: TRBJ2-7
clone_size: few
d_call: .
v_call: TRBV12-3/TRBV12-4
cdr3_aa: CASSDKAYEQYF
cdr3_nt: TGTGCCAGCAGTGACAAGGCCTACGAGCAGTACTTC

cdr3_length: 12
j_call: TRBJ2-7
clone_size: .
d_call: .
v_call: TRBV28
cdr3_aa: CASSFRQAWQYF
cdr3_nt: TGTGCCAGCAGTTTCCGACAGGCCTGGCAGTACTTC

cdr3_length: 15
j_call: TRBJ2-7
clone_size: .
d_call: .
v_call: TRBV7-2
cdr3_aa: CASSLVSRGGNEQYF
cdr3_nt: TGTGCCAGCAGCTTAGTAAGCAGGGGAGGAAACGAGCAGTACTTC

cdr3_length: 13
j_call: TRBJ2-7
clone_size: .
d_call: .
v_call: TRBV29-1
cdr3_aa: CSARGPGIDEQYF
cdr3_nt: TGCAGCGCCAGGGGTCCGGGGATCGACGAGCAGTACTTC

cdr3_length: 15
j_call: TRBJ1-2
clone_size: few
d_call: .
v_call: TRBV5-1
cdr3_aa: CASSRGQSEAHGYTF
cdr3_nt: TGCGCCAGCAGCCGCGGACAGTCAGAGGCTCATGGCTACACCTTC

cdr3_length: 14
j_call: TRBJ2-1
clone_size: few
d_call: .
v_call: TRBV28
cdr3_aa: CASSPQTREREQFF
cdr3_nt: TGTGCCAGCAGTCCACAAACCAGGGAACGTGAGCAGTTCTTC

cdr3_length: 16
j_call: TRBJ1-1
clone_size: .
d_call: TRBD1
v_call: TRBV20-1
cdr3_aa: CSARGRDRGMNTEAFF
cdr3_nt: TGCAGTGCTAGAGGACGGGACAGGGGGATGAACACTGAAGCTTTCTTT

cdr3_length: 16
j_call: TRBJ2-1
clone_size: few
d_call: .
v_call: TRBV10-3
cdr3_aa: CAISDASLTSYNEQFF
cdr3_nt: TGTGCCATCAGTGACGCATCCCTCACCTCCTACAATGAGCAGTTCTTC

cdr3_length: 15
j_call: TRBJ1-6
clone_size: .
d_call: .
v_call: TRBV7-9
cdr3_aa: CASSLAGSYNPPLHF
cdr3_nt: TGTGCCAGCAGCTTAGCAGGGAGTTATAATCCACCCCTCCACTTT

cdr3_length: 15
j_call: TRBJ2-1
clone_size: once
d_call: .
v_call: TRBV7-8
cdr3_aa: CASSLPGHNYNEQFF
cdr3_nt: TGTGCCAGCAGTCTTCCGGGACACAACTACAATGAGCAGTTCTTC

cdr3_length: 14
j_call: TRBJ2-7
clone_size: .
d_call: TRBD1
v_call: TRBV4-1
cdr3_aa: CASSEGQGGYEQYF
cdr3_nt: TGCGCCAGCAGCGAAGGACAGGGAGGCTACGAGCAGTACTTC

cdr3_length: 15
j_call: TRBJ2-7
clone_size: .
d_call: TRBD2
v_call: TRBV5-5
cdr3_aa: CASSRTSGISYEQYF
cdr3_nt: TGTGCCAGCAGCCGGACTAGCGGGATCAGTTACGAGCAGTACTTC

cdr3_length: 16
j_call: TRBJ2-7
clone_size: .
d_call: .
v_call: TRBV7-2
cdr3_aa: CASSVPTSWAPYEQYF
cdr3_nt: TGTGCCAGCAGCGTGCCTACTAGCTGGGCGCCCTACGAGCAGTACTTC

cdr3_length: 14
j_call: TRBJ2-7
clone_size: few
d_call: TRBD1
v_call: TRBV28
cdr3_aa: CASRGTGGGYEQYF
cdr3_nt: TGCGCCAGCAGGGGGACAGGGGGCGGTTACGAGCAGTACTTC

cdr3_length: 14
j_call: TRBJ1-5
clone_size: .
d_call: .
v_call: TRBV5-1
cdr3_aa: CASSLAPDYQPQHF
cdr3_nt: TGCGCCAGCAGCTTGGCGCCTGACTATCAGCCCCAGCATTTT